These 18 T cell receptor beta chains were all obtained from the same sample, sequenced in a study of blood T cell repertoires in COVID-19. Only in-frame clones appear in the TCRdb table, and some are missing; sequencing was by immunoSEQ multiplex PCR. The repertoire holds roughly 280,000 clones, with around 90% as singletons. The specimen was peripheral blood. The receptor set was obtained from a woman in her 50s who had recovered from COVID-19.

V is TRBV6-6 and J is TRBJ1-6; possible D gene TRBD1, 6 bases. Germline V CDR1 and CDR2: MNHNY, SVGAGI (reference sequence). The CDR3 covers 13 residues. V shed 5 bases and J shed 9 bases, with 11 bases lying between them. The CDR3 spells CASSPGQISPLHF. The CDR3 DNA sequence: TGTGCCAGCAGTCCCGGACAGATTTCACCCCTCCACTTT.

This clone was picked up one time. In DNA, the CDR3 is TGTGCCTGGAGTGTACTACAGGGGGCCTACGAGCAGTACTTC. This translates into CAWSVLQGAYEQYF. The V and J genes are TRBV30 and TRBJ2-7; 8 nucleotides agree with TRBD1. CDR1 and CDR2 from the germline V gene are GTSNPN and SVGIG (reference sequence). The CDR3 sequence is 14 residues long. V lost 0 bases, J lost 2 bases, and 3 bases stayed unmatched. The full variable domain, rest sourced from reference TRBV30 and TRBJ2-7, is SQTIHQWPATLVQPVGSPLSLECTVEGTSNPNLYWYRQAAGRGLQLLFYSVGIGQISSEVPQNLSASRPQDRQFILSSKKLLLSDSGFYLCAWSVLQGAYEQYFGPGTRLTVT.

The chain has TRBV10-3 and TRBJ1-2; a possible D gene is TRBD1 (6 bases). The V end lost 6 bases, the J end lost 6 bases, and 14 bases lay between the germline ends. CDR1 and CDR2 from the germline V gene are ENHRY and SYGVKD. This CDR3 is 13 amino acids long. DNA of the CDR3: TGTGCCATCAGCCCAGGGGAAGGGAATGGCTACACCTTC. This codes for CAISPGEGNGYTF.

The V call is TRBV6-4, the J call TRBJ1-5; D call uncertain. The germline CDR1 and CDR2 sequences are MRHNA and SNTAGT. The CDR3 extends over 13 amino acids. The V end lost 4 bases, the J end lost 6 bases, and 10 bases lay between the germline ends. CDR3: CASSGQVGQPQHF. DNA of the CDR3: TGTGCCAGCAGTGGGCAGGTCGGTCAGCCCCAGCATTTT.

The chain has TRBV11-2 and TRBJ1-6, with no clear D. V lost 5 bases, J lost 5 bases, and 13 bases lay in between. Germline V gene lookup returns CDR1 SGHAT and CDR2 FQNNGV. The CDR3 has 15 residues. CDR3 in amino acids: CASSPAGRNNSPLHF. Written as DNA, the CDR3 is TGTGCCAGCAGCCCCGCGGGTCGTAATAATTCACCCCTCCACTTT.

This clone was counted a few times. The V and J genes are TRBV4-2 and TRBJ2-1, with D perhaps matching TRBD1 or TRBD2 (5 bases each). The CDR3 is 13 residues long. Deletions cut 7 bases from V and 8 bases from J, with 15 bases between. Germline CDR1 reads LGHNA; CDR2 reads YNFKEQ. DNA for the CDR3: TGTGCCAGCACCAAAGGGGATAGCGATGAGCAGTTCTTC. It specifies CASTKGDSDEQFF.

V and J are TRBV27 and TRBJ2-7; TRBD1 matches 8 bases. The V segment lost 4 bases and the J segment 0 bases; nucleotides outside the gene matches: 11. Looked up from germline, CDR1 is MNHEY and CDR2 is SMNVEV (reference sequence). The CDR3 runs 17 residues. The CDR3 reads CASSSRTGTLSSYEQYF. In DNA form, the CDR3 reads TGTGCCAGCAGTTCGAGGACAGGGACCCTTAGCTCCTACGAGCAGTACTTC.

The chain recombines TRBV5-1 with TRBJ2-3; D remains unclear. This CDR3 has 13 amino acids. Germline loops: CDR1 SGHRS, CDR2 YFSETQ. Trimming removed 1 base from V and 4 bases from J, with 7 bases in between. CDR3 protein: CASSLLVADTQYF. CDR3 bases: TGCGCCAGCAGCTTGTTAGTGGCAGATACGCAGTATTTT.

The rearrangement uses TRBV5-6 and TRBJ2-7, with 9 bases matching TRBD2. Per germline, CDR1 SGHDT and CDR2 YYEEEE. This CDR3 contains 15 residues. Losses at the gene ends were 6 bases for V and 4 bases for J; bases not matched to a gene: 11. The CDR3 protein is CASIRGREGQYEQYF. Written as DNA, the CDR3 is TGTGCCAGCATAAGGGGGCGGGAGGGCCAGTACGAGCAGTACTTC.

In this sample, this clone turned up once. V usage is TRBV28 and J usage is TRBJ1-3; the D gene is possibly TRBD1 (5 bases). Deletions cut 5 bases from V and 1 base from J, with 12 bases between. CDR1 and CDR2 from the germline V gene are MDHEN and SYDVKM. The CDR3 totals 15 residues. CDR3 loop: CASSPPRASGNTIYF. CDR3 DNA: TGTGCCAGCAGTCCCCCCAGGGCGTCTGGAAACACCATATATTTT. The full variable domain, in which reference TRBV28 and TRBJ1-3 provide the parts outside the CDR3, is DVKVTQSSRYLVKRTGEKVFLECVQDMDHENMFWYRQDPGLGLRLIYFSYDVKMKEKGDIPEGYSVSREKKERFSLILESASTNQTSMYLCASSPPRASGNTIYFGEGSWLTVV.

The V and J genes are TRBV19 and TRBJ2-1; TRBD1 matches 7 bases. This CDR3 region has 15 residues. Trimming took 4 bases from V and 9 from J; bases not matched to a gene: 12. Germline values: CDR1 LNHDA, CDR2 SQIVND (reference sequence). CDR3 region: CASSTTGTDRFEQFF. The CDR3 DNA is TGTGCCAGTAGTACAACCGGGACAGACCGCTTTGAGCAGTTCTTC.

The chain joins TRBV6-5 to TRBJ1-4; TRBD1 matches 7 bases. With V trimmed by 5 bases and J by 6 bases, 6 bases remained unmatched. This CDR3 comprises 14 residues. Per germline, CDR1 MNHEY and CDR2 SVGAGI. The CDR3: CASSPGTEDEKLFF. In DNA, the CDR3 is TGTGCCAGCAGTCCCGGGACAGAAGATGAAAAACTGTTTTTT.

The chain is built from TRBV11-2 and TRBJ1-6, with unresolved D. V lost 4 bases and J lost 10, with 8 bases in between. Germline V lookup: CDR1 SGHAT, CDR2 FQNNGV. This CDR3 region has 12 residues. This CDR3 is CASSWEDSPLHF. The CDR3 coding sequence is TGTGCCAGCAGCTGGGAGGACTCACCCCTCCACTTT.

The chain recombines TRBV5-8 with TRBJ1-2; D might be TRBD1 (6 bases). The V end was cut by 1 base, the J end by 6 bases, with 16 bases between. CDR1 and CDR2 (germline): SGHTS, YDEGEE. The CDR3 sequence is 15 residues long. The CDR3: CASSLYRGRGHGYTF. The CDR3 DNA follows: TGTGCCAGCAGCTTGTACCGGGGCAGGGGCCATGGCTACACCTTC.

This clone was seen a few times. This rearrangement joins TRBV6-2 or TRBV6-3 to TRBJ2-3; TRBD2 agrees at 10 bases. CDR1 and CDR2 from the germline V gene are MNHEY and SVGEGT. CDR3 length: 16 amino acids. Losses at the gene ends were 2 bases for V and 2 bases for J; bases not matched to a gene: 4. CDR3 protein: CASSYRSGRATDTQYF. CDR3 DNA sequence: TGTGCCAGCAGTTACAGGAGCGGGAGGGCCACAGATACGCAGTATTTT.

The sample holds one count of this clone. This sequence joins TRBV19 and TRBJ1-5, with D possibly matching TRBD1 (6 bases). The germline gives CDR1 LNHDA, CDR2 SQIVND (reference sequence). The CDR3 contains 15 residues. V gave up 4 bases and J gave up 3 bases, with 13 bases separating them. The CDR3 sequence is CASSTTTGYNQPQHF. CDR3 DNA sequence: TGTGCCAGTAGTACTACGACAGGATACAATCAGCCCCAGCATTTT.

This clone was recorded once. CDR3 nucleotides: TGTGCCAGCAGCCAAGAGCAGGGTAATCAGCCCCAGCATTTT. Translated: CASSQEQGNQPQHF. This chain joins TRBV4-2 and TRBJ1-5, with D possibly matching TRBD1 (5 bases). Germline CDR1 is LGHNA and CDR2 is YNFKEQ. The CDR3 runs 14 residues. With 0 bases removed from V and 4 bases from J, the gap between germline ends came to 7 bases.

This clone was observed once. The chain couples TRBV18 to TRBJ1-1, with D perhaps matching TRBD1 (5 bases). The ends were cut back, 3 bases at V and 11 bases at J, with 16 bases in the middle. The V gene's germline CDR1 is KGHSH and CDR2 LQKENI. The CDR3 covers 13 residues. CDR3 protein: CASSPVSGARAFF. CDR3 sequence (DNA): TGTGCCAGCTCACCGGTTAGTGGGGCGCGGGCTTTCTTT.